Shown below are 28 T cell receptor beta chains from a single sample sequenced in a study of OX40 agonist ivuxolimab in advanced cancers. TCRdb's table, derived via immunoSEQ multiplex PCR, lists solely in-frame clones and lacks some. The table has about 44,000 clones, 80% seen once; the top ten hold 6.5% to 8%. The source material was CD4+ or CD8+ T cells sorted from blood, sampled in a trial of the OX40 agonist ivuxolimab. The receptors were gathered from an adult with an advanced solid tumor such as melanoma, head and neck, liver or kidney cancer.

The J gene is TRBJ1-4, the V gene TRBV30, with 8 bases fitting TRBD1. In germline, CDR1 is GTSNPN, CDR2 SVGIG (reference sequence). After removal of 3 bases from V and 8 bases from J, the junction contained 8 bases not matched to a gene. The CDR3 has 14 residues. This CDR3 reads CAWRRGTGYEKLFF. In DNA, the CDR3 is TGTGCCTGGAGGAGGGGGACAGGTTACGAAAAACTGTTTTTT. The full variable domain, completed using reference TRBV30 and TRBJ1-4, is SQTIHQWPATLVQPVGSPLSLECTVEGTSNPNLYWYRQAAGRGLQLLFYSVGIGQISSEVPQNLSASRPQDRQFILSSKKLLLSDSGFYLCAWRRGTGYEKLFFGSGTQLSVL.

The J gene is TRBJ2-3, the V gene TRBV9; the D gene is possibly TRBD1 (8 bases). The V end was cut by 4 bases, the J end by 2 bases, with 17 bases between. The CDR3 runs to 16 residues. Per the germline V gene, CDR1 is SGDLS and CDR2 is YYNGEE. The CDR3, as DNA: TGTGCCAGCAGCCCTACAGGGGGGGGCCTCACAGATACGCAGTATTTT. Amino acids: CASSPTGGGLTDTQYF.

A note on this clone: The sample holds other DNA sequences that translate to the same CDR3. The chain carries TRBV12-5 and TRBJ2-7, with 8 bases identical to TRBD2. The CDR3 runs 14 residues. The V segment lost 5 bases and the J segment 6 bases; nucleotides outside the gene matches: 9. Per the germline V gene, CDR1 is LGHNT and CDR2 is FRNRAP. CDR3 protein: CASGPRGGEGEQYF. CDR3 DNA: TGTGCTAGTGGTCCCCGGGGGGGGGAAGGCGAGCAGTACTTC.

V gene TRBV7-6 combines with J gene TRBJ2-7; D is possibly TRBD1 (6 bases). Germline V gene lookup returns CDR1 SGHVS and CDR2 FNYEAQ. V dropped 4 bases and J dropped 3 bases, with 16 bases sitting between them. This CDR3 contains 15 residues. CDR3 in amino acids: CASSSSRTVGYEQYF. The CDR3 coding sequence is TGTGCCAGCAGCTCCAGCCGGACAGTTGGCTACGAGCAGTACTTC.

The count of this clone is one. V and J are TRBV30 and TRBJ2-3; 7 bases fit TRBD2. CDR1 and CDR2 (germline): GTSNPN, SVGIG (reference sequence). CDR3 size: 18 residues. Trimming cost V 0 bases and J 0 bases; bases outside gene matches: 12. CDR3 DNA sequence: TGTGCCTGGAGTGTAGGGGTTACGGCTAGCGGAAGCACAGATACGCAGTATTTT. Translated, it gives CAWSVGVTASGSTDTQYF.

CDR3 amino acids: CASSLTGDSTEAFF. In nucleotides, the CDR3 is TGTGCCAGCAGCTTAACCGGGGATAGCACTGAAGCTTTCTTT. The rearrangement links TRBV7-2 to TRBJ1-1; D unclear. The CDR3 runs to 14 residues. V lost 2 bases to trimming and J lost 4 bases, with 11 bases between them. The V gene's germline CDR1 is SGHTA and CDR2 FQGNSA.

This CDR3 is CASVGLNRDQPQHF. The DNA for the CDR3 is TGTGCCAGCGTCGGTCTGAACAGGGACCAGCCCCAGCATTTT. The J gene is TRBJ1-5, the V gene TRBV2; D is possibly TRBD1 (6 bases). CDR1 and CDR2 (germline): SNHLY, FYNNEI. The ends were cut back, 8 bases at V and 7 bases at J, with 18 bases in the middle. This CDR3 region has 14 residues.

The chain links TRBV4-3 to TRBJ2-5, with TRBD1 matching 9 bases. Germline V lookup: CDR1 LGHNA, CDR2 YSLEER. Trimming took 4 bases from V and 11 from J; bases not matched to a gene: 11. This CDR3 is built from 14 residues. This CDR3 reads CASSPTSDRGEQYF. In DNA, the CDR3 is TGCGCCAGCAGCCCTACCTCGGACAGGGGTGAGCAGTACTTC.

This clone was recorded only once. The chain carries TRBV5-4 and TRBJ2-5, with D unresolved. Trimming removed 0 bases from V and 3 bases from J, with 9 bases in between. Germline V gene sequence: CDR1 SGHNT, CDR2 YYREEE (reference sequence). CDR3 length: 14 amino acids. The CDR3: CASSLDLGEETQYF. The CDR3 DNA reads TGTGCCAGCAGCTTGGATCTGGGTGAAGAGACCCAGTACTTC.

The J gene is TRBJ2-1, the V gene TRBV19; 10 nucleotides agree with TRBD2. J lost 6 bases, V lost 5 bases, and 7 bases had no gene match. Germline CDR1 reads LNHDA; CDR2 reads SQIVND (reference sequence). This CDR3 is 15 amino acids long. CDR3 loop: CASSAGLAVFNEQFF. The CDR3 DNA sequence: TGTGCCAGTAGTGCCGGACTAGCGGTATTCAATGAGCAGTTCTTC.

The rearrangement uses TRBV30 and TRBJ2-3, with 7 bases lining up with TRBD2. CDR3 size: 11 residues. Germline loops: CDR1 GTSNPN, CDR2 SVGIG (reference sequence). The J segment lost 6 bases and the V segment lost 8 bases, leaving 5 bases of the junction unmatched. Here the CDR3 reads CAGEGMDTQYF. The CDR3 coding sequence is TGTGCCGGGGAGGGGATGGATACGCAGTATTTT.

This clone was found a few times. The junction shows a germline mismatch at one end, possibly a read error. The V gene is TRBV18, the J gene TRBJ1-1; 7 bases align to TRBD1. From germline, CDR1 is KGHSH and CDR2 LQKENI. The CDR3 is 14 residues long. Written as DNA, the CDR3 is TGTGCCAGCTCCCCACCCGACAGGGAGGTTATCGCTTTCTTT. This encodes CASSPPDREVIAFF.

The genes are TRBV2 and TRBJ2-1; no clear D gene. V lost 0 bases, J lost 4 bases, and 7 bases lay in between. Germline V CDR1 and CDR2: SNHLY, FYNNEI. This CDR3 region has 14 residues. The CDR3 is CASSEALGYNEQFF. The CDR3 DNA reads TGTGCCAGCAGTGAAGCGCTTGGGTACAATGAGCAGTTCTTC.

CDR3 bases: TGTGCCAGCAGCGTAGAAGGGACTAGCGGGATAGATGAGCAGTTCTTC. It translates to CASSVEGTSGIDEQFF. V and J are TRBV9 and TRBJ2-1; 13 bases agree with TRBD2. CDR3 length: 16 residues. Per germline, CDR1 SGDLS and CDR2 YYNGEE. V shed 0 bases and J 8 bases; nucleotides not matched to a gene: 5. The full variable domain, with the rest looked up from reference TRBV9 and TRBJ2-1, is DSGVTQTPKHLITATGQRVTLRCSPRSGDLSVYWYQQSLDQGLQFLIQYYNGEERAKGNILERFSAQQFPDLHSELNLSSLELGDSALYFCASSVEGTSGIDEQFFGPGTRLTVL.

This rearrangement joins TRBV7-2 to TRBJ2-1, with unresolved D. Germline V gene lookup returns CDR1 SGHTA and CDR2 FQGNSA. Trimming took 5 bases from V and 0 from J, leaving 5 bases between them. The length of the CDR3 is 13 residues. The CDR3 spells CASSPSSYNEQFF. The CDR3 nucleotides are TGTGCCAGCAGCCCCAGCTCCTACAATGAGCAGTTCTTC.

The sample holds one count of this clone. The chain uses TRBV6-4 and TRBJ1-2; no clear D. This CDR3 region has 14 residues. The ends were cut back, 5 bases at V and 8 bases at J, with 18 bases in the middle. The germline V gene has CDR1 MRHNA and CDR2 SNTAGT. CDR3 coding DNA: TGTGCCAGCAGTTTATCGCTTGAGGGTTGGGGCTACACCTTC. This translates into CASSLSLEGWGYTF.

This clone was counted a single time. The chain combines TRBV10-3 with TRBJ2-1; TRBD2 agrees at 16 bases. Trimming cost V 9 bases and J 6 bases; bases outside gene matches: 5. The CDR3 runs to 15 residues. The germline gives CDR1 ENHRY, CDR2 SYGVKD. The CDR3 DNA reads TGTGCCATGGGACTAGCGGGAGGGCCGGGCAATGAGCAGTTCTTC. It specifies CAMGLAGGPGNEQFF.

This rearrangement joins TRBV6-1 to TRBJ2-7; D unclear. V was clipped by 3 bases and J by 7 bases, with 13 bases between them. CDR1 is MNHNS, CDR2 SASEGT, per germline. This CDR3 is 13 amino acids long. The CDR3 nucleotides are TGTGCCAGCAGTGAGGGTAGTTTTAGGGAGCAGTACTTC. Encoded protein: CASSEGSFREQYF.

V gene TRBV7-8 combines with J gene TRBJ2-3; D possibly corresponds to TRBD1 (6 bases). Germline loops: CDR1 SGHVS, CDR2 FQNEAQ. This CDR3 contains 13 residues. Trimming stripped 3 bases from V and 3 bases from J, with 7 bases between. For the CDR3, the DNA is TGTGCCAGCAGCTTGGGGACAACAGATACGCAGTATTTT. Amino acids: CASSLGTTDTQYF. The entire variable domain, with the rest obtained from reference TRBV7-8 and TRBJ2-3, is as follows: GAGVSQSPRYKVAKRGQDVALRCDPISGHVSLFWYQQALGQGPEFLTYFQNEAQLDKSGLPSDRFFAERPEGSVSTLKIQRTQQEDSAVYLCASSLGTTDTQYFGPGTRLTVL.

CDR3 residues: CASSLETGAAKGEQFF. CDR3 in DNA: TGTGCCAGCAGCTTGGAAACGGGAGCGGCTAAGGGAGAGCAGTTCTTC. The gene calls are TRBV5-4 and TRBJ2-1; the D gene is possibly TRBD2 (6 bases). This CDR3 spans 16 amino acids. V was shortened by 0 bases and J by 10 bases, with 20 bases between the two germline ends. In germline, CDR1 is SGHNT, CDR2 YYREEE (reference sequence).

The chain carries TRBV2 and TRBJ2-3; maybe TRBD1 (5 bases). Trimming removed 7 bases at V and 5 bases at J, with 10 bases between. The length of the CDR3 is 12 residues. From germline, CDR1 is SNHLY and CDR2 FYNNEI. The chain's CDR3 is CASTSRGDTQYF. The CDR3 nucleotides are TGTGCCAGCACCTCTAGGGGAGATACGCAGTATTTT.

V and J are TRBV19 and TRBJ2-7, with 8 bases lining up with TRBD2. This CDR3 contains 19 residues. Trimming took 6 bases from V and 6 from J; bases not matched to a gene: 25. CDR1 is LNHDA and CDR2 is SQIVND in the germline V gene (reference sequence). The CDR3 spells CASSERPGLAAGVRGEQYF. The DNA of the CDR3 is TGTGCCAGTAGCGAAAGGCCCGGACTAGCAGCGGGAGTTAGAGGCGAGCAGTACTTC.

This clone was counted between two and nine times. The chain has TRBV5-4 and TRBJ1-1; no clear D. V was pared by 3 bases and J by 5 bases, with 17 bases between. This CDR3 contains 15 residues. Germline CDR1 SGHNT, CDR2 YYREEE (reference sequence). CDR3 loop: CASSSSGRGGTEAFF. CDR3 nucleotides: TGTGCCAGCAGCTCGTCGGGCAGAGGAGGTACTGAAGCTTTCTTT.

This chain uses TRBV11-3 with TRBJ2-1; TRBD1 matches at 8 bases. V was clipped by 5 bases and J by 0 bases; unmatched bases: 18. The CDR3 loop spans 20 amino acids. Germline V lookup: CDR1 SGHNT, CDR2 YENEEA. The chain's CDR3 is CASSTQKGQGPTSSYNEQFF. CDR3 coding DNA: TGTGCCAGCAGCACCCAAAAAGGACAGGGTCCTACGAGCTCCTACAATGAGCAGTTCTTC.

CDR3 protein: CAISRKGGRISGANVLTF. For the CDR3, the DNA is TGTGCCATCAGTCGAAAGGGGGGCCGTATATCTGGGGCCAACGTCCTGACTTTC. V usage is TRBV10-3 and J usage is TRBJ2-6, with D possibly called TRBD1 or TRBD2 (6 bases each). V was cut by 5 bases and J by 1 base, with 18 bases left in between. The CDR3 spans 18 residues. Germline V gene lookup returns CDR1 ENHRY and CDR2 SYGVKD.

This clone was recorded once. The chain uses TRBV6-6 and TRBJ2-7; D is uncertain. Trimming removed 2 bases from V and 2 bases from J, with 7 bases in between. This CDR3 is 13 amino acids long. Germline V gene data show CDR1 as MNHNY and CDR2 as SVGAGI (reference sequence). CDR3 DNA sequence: TGTGCCAGCAGTTACGTCGGACCCTACGAGCAGTACTTC. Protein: CASSYVGPYEQYF.

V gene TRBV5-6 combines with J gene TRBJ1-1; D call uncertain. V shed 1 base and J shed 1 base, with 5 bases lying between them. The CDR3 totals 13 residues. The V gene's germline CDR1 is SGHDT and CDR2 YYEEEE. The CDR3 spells CASSLRRNTEAFF. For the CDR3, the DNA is TGTGCCAGCAGCTTGCGTAGGAACACTGAAGCTTTCTTT. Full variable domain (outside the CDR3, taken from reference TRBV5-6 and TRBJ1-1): DAGVTQSPTHLIKTRGQQVTLRCSPKSGHDTVSWYQQALGQGPQFIFQYYEEEERQRGNFPDRFSGHQFPNYSSELNVNALLLGDSALYLCASSLRRNTEAFFGQGTRLTVV.

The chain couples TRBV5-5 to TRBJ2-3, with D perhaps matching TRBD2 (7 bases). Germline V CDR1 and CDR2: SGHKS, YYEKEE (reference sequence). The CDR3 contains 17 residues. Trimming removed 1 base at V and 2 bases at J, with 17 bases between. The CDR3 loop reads CASSLRSGGASTDTQYF. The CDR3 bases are TGTGCCAGCAGCTTGCGTTCGGGGGGCGCATCCACAGATACGCAGTATTTT.